The 29 T cell receptor beta chains presented below share a single source sample, sequenced in a study of graft-versus-host responses after intestinal transplantation (dated by TCRdb to about 2021). Preparation of the library involved the immunoSEQ multiplex PCR assay. Here the immuneACCESS table is served through TCRdb, limited to in-frame sequences with V and J called. Missing clones are a known gap in these copies; in checked studies unresolved V genes cover under half, and the rest lacks a known reason. The sample profile shows over 75,000 clones; 88% of them were found once. Roughly 0.3% of the sample comes from the top ten. Their antigens remain unidentified. This specimen's time point label, interpreted: cells obtained before transplantation from donor or recipient. The source material was unstimulated CD4+ T cells sorted from spleen or lymph node cells, sampled before transplant. Every receptor here comes from a human donor who was the organ donor for an intestinal transplant.

The V and J genes are TRBV5-5 and TRBJ2-5, with a tentative D call TRBD1 (5 bases). V was shortened by 1 base and J by 7 bases, with 17 bases between the two germline ends. Germline loops: CDR1 SGHKS, CDR2 YYEKEE (reference sequence). The length of the CDR3 is 15 residues. The CDR3 DNA is TGTGCCAGCAGCTTGAGTCAGGGTCCGTTGGGGACCCAGTACTTC. The encoded protein is CASSLSQGPLGTQYF.

The chain couples TRBV7-2 to TRBJ2-2; a weak D match, TRBD1 (6 bases). The germline V gene encodes CDR1 SGHTA and CDR2 FQGNSA. The ends were cut back, 5 bases at V and 7 bases at J, with 20 bases in the middle. This CDR3 is built from 16 residues. CDR3 protein: CASSRSGALISGELFF. CDR3 in DNA: TGTGCCAGCAGCCGGTCAGGGGCGTTGATCAGCGGGGAGCTGTTTTTT.

The chain combines TRBV5-1 with TRBJ1-5; D call uncertain. V lost 0 bases and J 6 bases, leaving 7 bases between the germline ends. In germline, CDR1 is SGHRS, CDR2 YFSETQ. This CDR3 contains 13 residues. CDR3 amino acids: CASSLGLGQPQHF. In nucleotides, the CDR3 is TGCGCCAGCAGCTTGGGGCTAGGTCAGCCCCAGCATTTT.

The chain carries TRBV5-1 and TRBJ1-2, with TRBD1 matching over 7 bases. V was clipped by 4 bases and J by 3 bases; unmatched bases: 6. CDR1 is SGHRS and CDR2 is YFSETQ in the germline V gene. This CDR3 spans 14 amino acids. The CDR3 DNA reads TGCGCCAGCAGCCCATGGACAGGCGACTATGGCTACACCTTC. Amino acid sequence: CASSPWTGDYGYTF. The complete variable domain, with remaining parts taken from reference TRBV5-1 and TRBJ1-2, reads KAGVTQTPRYLIKTRGQQVTLSCSPISGHRSVSWYQQTPGQGLQFLFEYFSETQRNKGNFPGRFSGRQFSNSRSEMNVSTLELGDSALYLCASSPWTGDYGYTFGSGTRLTVV.

J is TRBJ2-5 and V is TRBV4-2; TRBD2 matches at 15 bases. The germline CDR1 and CDR2 sequences are LGHNA and YNFKEQ. V gave up 1 base and J gave up 5 bases; unmatched junction bases: 5. This CDR3 is built from 17 residues. The CDR3 coding sequence is TGTGCCAGCAGCCAAGGGACTAGCGGGAGGGCTGGGGAGACCCAGTACTTC. Translation: CASSQGTSGRAGETQYF.

This chain links TRBV19 with TRBJ2-1, with D perhaps TRBD2 (5 bases). This CDR3 comprises 16 residues. The V end lost 4 bases, the J end lost 2 bases, and 15 bases lay between the germline ends. CDR1 and CDR2 (germline): LNHDA, SQIVND (reference sequence). Here the CDR3 DNA reads TGTGCCAGTAGTACCCCTAGCCCCGGGGCCTACAATGAGCAGTTCTTC. It yields the protein CASSTPSPGAYNEQFF.

CDR3 bases: TGTGCCAGCAGCCACTCCTACGAGCAGTACTTC. It encodes CASSHSYEQYF. The rearrangement links TRBV11-1 to TRBJ2-7, with D uncertain. The CDR3 contains 11 residues. Germline CDR1 and CDR2: SGHAT and FQDESV (reference sequence). V lost 5 bases to trimming and J lost 0 bases, with 2 bases between them.

J is TRBJ1-4 and V is TRBV16; tentative D call: TRBD1 (5 bases). CDR3 length: 13 amino acids. Per the germline V gene, CDR1 is KGHSY and CDR2 is FQNENV. V dropped 2 bases and J dropped 8 bases, with 9 bases sitting between them. CDR3 protein: CASSQGAREKLFF. CDR3 sequence (DNA): TGTGCCAGCAGCCAAGGGGCACGGGAAAAACTGTTTTTT.

V is TRBV11-1 and J is TRBJ2-7; D perhaps matches TRBD1 (7 bases). Trimming shortened V by 3 bases and J by 3 bases, and 9 bases separated the two germline ends. There are 13 residues in the CDR3. CDR1 is SGHAT, CDR2 FQDESV, per germline (reference sequence). The CDR3 DNA sequence: TGTGCCAGCAGCTTCCAGGGGGGCTACGAGCAGTACTTC. Its protein product is CASSFQGGYEQYF.

The chain is built from TRBV11-2 and TRBJ2-5; 7 positions agree with TRBD2. Germline values: CDR1 SGHAT, CDR2 FQNNGV. V was pared by 4 bases and J by 1 base, with 6 bases of the junction left unmatched. The CDR3 runs to 15 residues. CDR3 in amino acids: CASSSFGLVQETQYF. DNA of the CDR3: TGTGCCAGCAGCTCCTTCGGACTAGTCCAAGAGACCCAGTACTTC.

The chain is built from TRBV18 and TRBJ1-1; 7 bases match TRBD1. This CDR3 is built from 14 residues. J gave up 0 bases and V 8 bases, and 6 bases lay outside the gene matches. In germline, CDR1 is KGHSH, CDR2 LQKENI. The CDR3 sequence: CASRWDSLNTEAFF. The CDR3 region has the DNA TGTGCCAGCCGTTGGGACAGCCTGAACACTGAAGCTTTCTTT.

V is TRBV15 and J is TRBJ1-1, with D possibly being TRBD1 (5 bases). The germline gives CDR1 LNHNV, CDR2 YYDKDF (reference sequence). Trimming stripped 6 bases from V and 3 bases from J, with 17 bases between. This CDR3 comprises 15 residues. The CDR3 nucleotides are TGTGCCACCAGGGTTACAGGTTCCATCTACACTGAAGCTTTCTTT. This gives the protein CATRVTGSIYTEAFF.

V usage is TRBV6-5 and J usage is TRBJ1-2, with D unresolved. In germline, CDR1 is MNHEY, CDR2 SVGAGI. The CDR3 is made up of 14 amino acids. V was trimmed by 4 bases and J by 0 bases, leaving 9 bases between them. The CDR3 sequence is CASSSGWTNYGYTF. CDR3 nucleotide sequence: TGTGCCAGCAGTTCGGGGTGGACTAACTATGGCTACACCTTC.

The gene calls are TRBV7-9 and TRBJ2-7, with D hard to call. V was cut by 1 base and J by 2 bases, with 12 bases left in between. The V gene's germline CDR1 is SEHNR and CDR2 FQNEAQ (reference sequence). This CDR3 region has 15 residues. The CDR3 loop is CASSLEMGRTYEQYF. DNA of the CDR3: TGTGCCAGCAGCTTAGAGATGGGCAGGACCTACGAGCAGTACTTC.

V usage is TRBV2 and J usage is TRBJ1-5; perhaps TRBD1 as D (5 bases). The V end was cut by 6 bases, the J end by 0 bases, with 12 bases between. This CDR3 has 15 residues. The germline V gene has CDR1 SNHLY and CDR2 FYNNEI. The CDR3 is CASSDRQHSNQPQHF. CDR3 DNA: TGTGCCAGCAGCGATCGACAGCATAGCAATCAGCCCCAGCATTTT.

The chain links TRBV25-1 to TRBJ2-5; 8 nucleotides agree with TRBD1. Trimming at V came to 6 bases and at J to 11 bases, leaving 5 bases not matched to a gene. The CDR3 spans 11 residues. Germline lookup yields CDR1 MGHDK and CDR2 SYGVNS. Here the CDR3 DNA reads TGTGCCAGCAGGTTGGACAGGGCTCAGTACTTC. Residues: CASRLDRAQYF.

The V and J genes are TRBV9 and TRBJ2-7; TRBD2 aligns across 7 bases. Germline lookup yields CDR1 SGDLS and CDR2 YYNGEE. The V gene end was trimmed by 0 bases and the J gene end by 4 bases; junction bases not matched to a gene: 1. This CDR3 is 13 amino acids long. CDR3 nucleotides: TGTGCCAGCAGCGTAGTGCGGGAGTACGAGCAGTACTTC. This translates into CASSVVREYEQYF.

The rearrangement links TRBV9 to TRBJ2-5; 7 nucleotides agree with TRBD2. The CDR3 totals 14 residues. Germline CDR1 reads SGDLS; CDR2 reads YYNGEE. Trimming removed 2 bases from V and 5 bases from J; junction bases left unmatched: 6. CDR3 bases: TGTGCCAGCAGCGTCGGGGGGAACAAGGAGACCCAGTACTTC. Encoded protein: CASSVGGNKETQYF. The whole variable domain, filled in from reference TRBV9 and TRBJ2-5, reads DSGVTQTPKHLITATGQRVTLRCSPRSGDLSVYWYQQSLDQGLQFLIQYYNGEERAKGNILERFSAQQFPDLHSELNLSSLELGDSALYFCASSVGGNKETQYFGPGTRLLVL.

This chain joins TRBV6-4 and TRBJ1-2; D is possibly TRBD1 (6 bases). The CDR3 covers 13 residues. With 6 bases removed from V and 9 bases from J, the gap between germline ends came to 17 bases. The germline V gene has CDR1 MRHNA and CDR2 SNTAGT. The CDR3 DNA reads TGTGCCAGCAGCGCCCAGGGGAGTGTTCGCTACACCTTC. Translation gives CASSAQGSVRYTF.

The V call is TRBV5-8, the J call TRBJ2-7; D might be TRBD2 (6 bases). The V end was cut by 0 bases, the J end by 0 bases, with 10 bases between. The CDR3 consists of 15 residues. The germline gives CDR1 SGHTS, CDR2 YDEGEE. CDR3 sequence reads: CASSLGGLSSYEQYF. The CDR3 region has the DNA TGTGCCAGCAGCTTGGGGGGACTGAGCTCCTACGAGCAGTACTTC.

The chain recombines TRBV13 with TRBJ2-7, with D possibly TRBD2 on 5 matching bases. The germline CDR1 and CDR2 sequences are PRHDT and FYEKMQ (reference sequence). The V end lost 5 bases, the J end lost 3 bases, and 8 bases lay between the germline ends. This CDR3 has 12 amino acids. CDR3: CASSLSGYEQYF. For the CDR3, the DNA is TGTGCCAGCAGCCTCAGCGGCTACGAGCAGTACTTC.

The V and J genes are TRBV5-1 and TRBJ2-2; a possible D gene is TRBD1 (5 bases). Trimming took off 3 bases at V and 5 bases at J, with 11 bases between the two ends. This CDR3 contains 14 residues. CDR1 is SGHRS, CDR2 YFSETQ, per germline. CDR3 DNA sequence: TGCGCCAGCAGCTCCAGGGATTTTACCGGGGAGCTGTTTTTT. This gives the protein CASSSRDFTGELFF.

This chain joins TRBV7-3 and TRBJ2-3; 10 bases align to TRBD1. Trimming at V came to 3 bases and at J to 3 bases, leaving 3 bases not matched to a gene. The length of the CDR3 is 15 residues. Germline assignment: CDR1 SGHTA and CDR2 FQGTGA. CDR3 DNA: TGTGCCAGCAGCTTGACAGGGGGCTTAACAGATACGCAGTATTTT. This encodes CASSLTGGLTDTQYF.

A single count supports this clone. This chain uses TRBV9 with TRBJ2-3; D is undetermined. Per the germline V gene, CDR1 is SGDLS and CDR2 is YYNGEE. This CDR3 region has 13 residues. V was trimmed by 4 bases and J by 6 bases, leaving 12 bases between them. CDR3: CASSSLQWDTQYF. As DNA, the CDR3 is TGTGCCAGCAGCTCCCTACAGTGGGATACGCAGTATTTT.

The chain combines TRBV21-1 with TRBJ1-5. TRBV21-1 is a pseudogene. The CDR3 loop spans 16 amino acids. The CDR3 nucleotides are TGTGCCAGCAGCCCTCTGGGGGAGGGTAAGCATCAGCCCCAGCATTTT. This translates into CASSPLGEGKHQPQHF.

In DNA, the CDR3 is TGTGCCAGCAGCGTAGCTACGACAGGGGAAGAGACCCAGTACTTC. Translation gives CASSVATTGEETQYF. This rearrangement joins TRBV9 to TRBJ2-5, with 8 bases fitting TRBD1. The CDR3 has 15 residues. With V trimmed by 0 bases and J by 3 bases, 4 bases remained unmatched. Germline V gene sequence: CDR1 SGDLS, CDR2 YYNGEE.

The rearrangement links TRBV6-1 to TRBJ1-4; TRBD1 matches at 7 bases. Germline V gene sequence: CDR1 MNHNS, CDR2 SASEGT. With 4 bases clipped from V and 5 bases from J, the junction kept 4 bases outside the gene matches. CDR3 size: 14 residues. CDR3 region: CASSGTGGNEKLFF. CDR3 nucleotide sequence: TGTGCCAGCAGTGGGACAGGCGGAAATGAAAAACTGTTTTTT.

The chain carries TRBV5-8 and TRBJ2-5; D gene ambiguous. The CDR3 consists of 13 residues. Looked up from germline, CDR1 is SGHTS and CDR2 is YDEGEE. Trimming pared 1 base from V and 2 bases from J, leaving 6 bases between. The CDR3 DNA reads as TGTGCCAGCAGCTTGTACATACAAGAGACCCAGTACTTC. Its protein product is CASSLYIQETQYF.

This chain links TRBV9 with TRBJ2-1; unclear D gene. Trimming shortened V by 4 bases and J by 10 bases, and 15 bases separated the two germline ends. Germline V lookup: CDR1 SGDLS, CDR2 YYNGEE. The CDR3 sequence is 13 residues long. The CDR3 DNA is TGTGCCAGCAGCCCATCCAGAGTGGGCGAGCAGTTCTTC. The encoded protein is CASSPSRVGEQFF.